This TCR beta chain was captured in a study of identical twins. Findings of the study overall: Cord blood beta clonotypes that were abundant carried fewer insertions, and memory repertoires showed no such trend. Twins shared out-of-frame alpha sequences with excess low generation probability. The models gave estimates that fell short of the out-of-frame TCR alpha sharing seen in monozygotic twins. The presence of invariant MAIT and iNKT cells could partly confound analyses of zero-insertion sequences.

MiXCR was run by TCRdb on the 5' RACE reads, yielding one entry per CDR3 protein. The table lists 500,000 or so distinct CDR3 sequences, 14% of them singletons. This clonotype was found a few times. Antigen: not known. The V end was cut by 0 bases, the J end by 3 bases, with 8 bases between. Germline CDR1 and CDR2: LGHDT and YNNKEL (reference sequence). The CDR3 has 14 residues. These records were also assigned to another study, of yellow fever vaccine responses in identical twins.

The source material was CD4+ T cells sorted from blood. The TCR comes from a woman aged 18-35 years in good health. The genes are TRBV3-1 and TRBJ2-5; D ambiguous. The CDR3 DNA is TGTGCCAGCAGCCAAGAGGTGCTAGAAGAGACCCAGTACTTC. Translation: CASSQEVLEETQYF.